This T cell receptor (beta chain) was captured by sequencing in a study of T cell responses to AZD1222 COVID-19 vaccine. Broader study findings: Donors were largely white British and mainly female; clonal diversity was possibly underestimated.

TCRdb keeps only in-frame clones here, not all; method: immunoSEQ multiplex PCR. The sample records approximately 100,000 clones, 92% being singletons. V lost 3 bases and J lost 2, with 20 bases in between. The CDR3 is 17 residues long. On this clone: The antigen is unknown.

The chain combines TRBV23-1 with TRBJ2-7; D gene unclear. TRBV23-1 is placed among ORFs of uncertain function. Sequenced here: peripheral blood, sampled on day 0 of AZD1222 vaccination. The receptor was derived from an adult in good health. This chain's CDR3 is CASSHPDPYTTAYEQYF. CDR3 in DNA: TGCGCCAGCAGTCACCCCGACCCCTACACCACCGCCTACGAGCAGTACTTC.